This T cell receptor beta chain is drawn from a study of cytomegalovirus exposure and HLA in healthy donors (dated by TCRdb to the late 2010s). About the investigation overall: According to an earlier analysis of around 600 of the donors, some 180 million T cells yielded over 100 million unique TCR beta sequences and about 300 Gb of sequence data. An early release that covered about 600 HLA-typed donors contained approximately 300 gigabases of sequencing data and 80 million or so unique TCR sequences. Of the roughly 390 genotyped donors, 75% to 85% were placed in the genetic ancestry cluster associated with self-reported Caucasian donors. The aim of the study was to test whether cataloging public T cell receptors could identify signatures of past pathogen exposure. The study used immunosequencing to profile the T cell repertoires of more than 650 subjects and linked those repertoires to cytomegalovirus serostatus. A separate validation cohort of roughly 130 different subjects was used in addition to the roughly 640-subject first cohort. The study combined high-throughput TCR immunosequencing, statistical association of individual TCRs with disease status, and machine learning to predict cytomegalovirus infection status. A later analysis re-examined previously published TCR beta repertoires from 610 or so donors and added high-resolution HLA genotyping to investigate patterns of TCR occurrence. Rather than drawing on any new phenotypic data, the later analysis identified candidate immune exposures from TCR beta sequences and the way those sequences occurred across donors. In an earlier analysis of roughly 580 of the donors, high-throughput TCR beta sequencing was used to judge whether each TCR beta V gene segment behaved as functional or pseudogenic. Donor age, sex, ethnicity and CMV serostatus were compiled alongside the repertoire data. In a later genetic analysis, genome-wide SNP genotypes for about three fifths of the roughly 670 donors were used, and that subset was treated as a discovery cohort. All discovery cohort repertoires had been generated using a single sequencing platform. HLA typing covered class I and class II loci at four-digit resolution. The number of donors typed differed by locus, with about 629-640 for A, B, C, DRB1 and DQB1, more than 500 for DQA1, over 600 for DPA1, and around 430 for DPB1. A handful of DR-DQ haplotypes were handled as single units for association and clustering because linkage in the cohort was strong. Among 398 genotyped donors of the cohort, an average of around 240,000 unique TCR beta nucleotide sequences were sequenced per donor, roughly 18% of them non-productive. Results the study describes overall, beyond this receptor: In the study, approximately 150 TCR beta chains were listed as associated with cytomegalovirus. Across donors, most TCR sequences were observed very rarely, whereas some public TCRs were present in many individuals. Correlated functional status among segregating V segments might reflect linkage disequilibrium, but an unknown experimental factor could not be ruled out. Because some donors lacked HLA typing at each locus, the association tests relied only on the typed subset. In a later genetic analysis, a missense DCLRE1C variant was associated with V-gene and J-gene trimming of TCR beta chains, and the association was replicated in an independent cohort. At a false discovery rate of 0.05, a later analysis linked roughly 17,000 TCR beta sequences to specific HLA alleles. A later analysis reported that several top co-occurrence clusters appeared linked to parvovirus B19, influenza, CMV and Epstein-Barr virus. Broadly in line with IMGT annotations, most TCR beta V segments showed up in productive rearrangements about 90% or about 30% of the time in an earlier analysis of under 700 of the donors. The sequencing pipeline was judged likely to have produced a cluster of highly shared sequence variants as a technical artifact. In vitro tests confirmed that a few of the cytomegalovirus-associated TCR beta chains recognize cytomegalovirus antigens. In a later analysis, HLA-associated TCR beta chains showed more clonal expansion and lower generation probabilities than non-associated chains that were equally common. The classifier was reported to diagnose cytomegalovirus status with high specificity and sensitivity in both the original cohort and the validation cohort. Because counts were too low, seventeen rarely observed V segments, including chromosome 9 orphons, were excluded from the earlier analysis of some 540 of the donors. A later analysis found that most CMV-associated TCR beta chains appeared HLA-restricted, with HLA associations seemingly driven largely by CMV exposure. Some IMGT-functional V segments, including TRBV6-2 and TRBV6-3, could not be distinguished by the 87-base-pair reads and were therefore excluded. According to a later genetic analysis, donors in an Asian-associated ancestry cluster had fewer N-insertions in productive TCRs than the approximately 700-donor mean. In a later analysis, the rate of TCR association differed among HLA loci, with DRB1 alleles having the most associated TCRs and HLA-C alleles having the fewest. The presence/absence analyses assumed that sequencing depth was roughly uniform across donors, and that assumption may not be true. The cohort was sequenced for TCR beta chains only, and without alpha or paired-chain data the features that could be detected were limited. It was suggested by the authors that the approach could potentially be generalized to other disease states and immunological phenotypes. CMV serostatus was the only immune exposure information available for the cohort. A further reported finding was that TCR beta sequences accurately predicted the HLA-A and HLA-B alleles for most subjects in the first cohort. When HLA alleles, especially DR and DQ, strongly co-occurred, attributing TCR associations to individual alleles was difficult.

About this clone: Its antigen remains unidentified. Per-base qualities were not stored, and no clone one base away is much larger.

The library was prepared using the immunoSEQ multiplex PCR assay. The multiplex PCR relied on a mix of 60 forward primers for TCR Vbeta segments and 13 reverse primers for TCR Jbeta segments. The CDR3 region of rearranged TCR beta genes was amplified from genomic DNA by a multiplex PCR assay. The Illumina HiSeq System was used to sequence the amplified TCR beta libraries as 87-base-pair reads. For the original study's pipeline: A later analysis counted some 80 million unique TCR beta chains across the 640 or so repertoires, and roughly 9.9 million of these chains were shared by at least two donors. Raw reads were error-corrected and collapsed into unique sequences with a nearest-neighbor algorithm that merged closely related sequences to remove PCR and sequencing errors. Alignment of CDR3 sequences to IMGT reference sequences was used to assign V, D and J gene segments. For a sequence to be retained, a match of at least six nucleotides was required to both a V gene segment and a J gene segment. Rearrangements were classified as productive when the CDR3 lacked stop codons and remained in frame with V and J, and all other rearrangements were classified as non-productive. CDR3 was defined by IMGT convention, running from the second conserved V-encoded cysteine to the conserved J-encoded phenylalanine. Sequences without an unambiguous match to a single V gene segment were excluded from the earlier analysis of approximately 600 of the donors. An earlier analysis of a few hundred of the donors called V segments functional above 56.7% productive rearrangements and segregating when the between-donor standard deviation exceeded 5%. A statistical classification framework was built to diagnose cytomegalovirus status from the catalog of TCR beta chain sequences. In a later analysis, V and J genes were assigned by comparing TCR nucleotide sequences against IMGT/GENE-DB human TR gene sequences. In a later analysis, CDR3 sequences and most-parsimonious VDJ recombination scenarios were assigned using the TCRdist pipeline. In a later analysis, each TCR beta chain was defined by its CDR3 amino acid sequence together with its V-gene family, and reads lacking a unique V-gene family were excluded. A later analysis removed several hundred highly shared, low-generation-probability nucleotide sequences to deal with suspected cross-contamination and a sequencing artifact. For each public chain, a later analysis derived a clonal expansion index from normalized ranks of inferred template counts within each repertoire. In a later analysis, generation probabilities were computed using a VDJ recombination model fitted to out-of-frame rearrangements, and the results were checked against IGoR. In a later analysis, hypergeometric tests were used to score TCR-TCR, TCR-HLA and TCR-CMV co-occurrence, with a repertoire-size bias correction applied to TCR pairs. In a later analysis, false discovery rates were estimated by permuting HLA or CMV assignments 20 times. A later analysis grouped co-occurring TCRs with DBSCAN, adding TCRdist sequence similarity when clustering within HLA-allele-positive subsets. Repertoires with fewer than 30,000 or more than 120,000 public chains, plus five repertoires with anomalous nucleotide sharing, were excluded from co-occurrence clustering. Not all clones reach the TCRdb copy of this immuneACCESS table, which keeps in-frame sequences only. Checked studies attribute under half of the gap to unresolved V genes and leave the rest unexplained. That table supplies the V and J calls and clone size; D and trimming were determined from the DNA. Recorded for this sample are 120,000 or so clones; less than 85% of them occurred a single time. The top ten hold 1% of the sample.

CDR3 length: 15 amino acids, cysteine to phenylalanine. Left in the record is the CDR3 DNA by itself, 45 bases read in frame from the first base. The germline V gene (reference sequence) sets CDR1 to GTSNPN and CDR2 to SVGIG. The germline ends are 19 bases apart after V is trimmed by 6 bases and J by 5 bases. The cohort was made up of approximately 670 healthy bone marrow donors. At the time of sampling, every cohort member was nominally healthy, though immune exposures that went unrecorded were likely present. The donor was CMV seronegative and was included in the group of over 300 seronegative cohort members. A peripheral blood sample was collected from each donor, and TCR beta sequencing was performed on peripheral blood mononuclear cells. Genomic DNA extraction from the blood cell samples was performed with the Qiagen DNeasy Blood Extraction Kit.

The V and J genes are TRBV30 and TRBJ2-2, with a tentative D gene TRBD2 over 6 matching bases. The TCR sequence derives from a middle-aged man in good health and CMV-seronegative. The sequencing input was PBMCs. The CDR3 protein is CACTPGSWGTGELFF. The nucleotide sequence reads as follows: TGTGCCTGCACCCCCGGGAGTTGGGGAACCGGGGAGCTGTTTTTT.